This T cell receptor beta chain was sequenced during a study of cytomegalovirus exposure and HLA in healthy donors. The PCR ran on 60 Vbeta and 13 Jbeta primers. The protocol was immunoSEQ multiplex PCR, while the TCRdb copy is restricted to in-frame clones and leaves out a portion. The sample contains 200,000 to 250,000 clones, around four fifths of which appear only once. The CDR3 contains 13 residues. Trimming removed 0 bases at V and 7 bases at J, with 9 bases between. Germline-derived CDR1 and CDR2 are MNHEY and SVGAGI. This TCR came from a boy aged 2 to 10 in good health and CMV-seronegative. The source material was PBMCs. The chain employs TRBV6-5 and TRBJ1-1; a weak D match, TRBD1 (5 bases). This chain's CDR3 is CASSYSGQGEAFF. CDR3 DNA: TGTGCCAGCAGTTACTCGGGCCAGGGTGAAGCTTTCTTT.